These T cell receptor beta chains were read from a single sample in a study of shared clonotypes between healthy human individuals. Some clones are missing from TCRdb's copy, which holds only in-frame ones; the method was immunoSEQ multiplex PCR. The sample yields more than 600,000 clones, around 92% seen once. Sequencing was carried out using naive CD8+ T cells sorted from blood. The receptors were sampled from a man aged 30-40 years in good health. Each CDR3 is given without its conserved first and last residue.

j_call | v_call | cdr3_aa
TRBJ2-1 | TRBV27 | ASSLPGLAFTQF
TRBJ2-1 | TRBV27 | ASSWGPYNEQF
TRBJ1-5 | TRBV6-6 | ASSYSKIRNQPQH
TRBJ2-1 | TRBV29-1 | SVDGTYYNEQF
TRBJ1-5 | TRBV7-9 | ASSLAGTGAQPQH
TRBJ2-7 | TRBV11-2 | ASSLVYNRYYEQY
TRBJ1-5 | TRBV4-1 | ASSPEAYSNQPQH
TRBJ2-7 | TRBV6-6 | ASKLDEQY
TRBJ1-4 | TRBV7-9 | ASSYPGNANEKLF
TRBJ2-7 | TRBV5-6 | ASSESARYEQY
TRBJ2-7 | TRBV4-1 | ASSQKEGPSYEQY
TRBJ2-1 | TRBV27 | ASSLPTFQGSNEQF
TRBJ2-7 | TRBV9 | ASSVSGAGQGYEQY
TRBJ2-7 | TRBV6-6 | ASLSRDSQYEQY
TRBJ2-3 | TRBV7-9 | ASSLGTDTQY
TRBJ2-7 | TRBV7-9 | ASSLGRGEQY
TRBJ1-3 | TRBV28 | ASSFQTGQAISGNTIY
TRBJ2-3 | TRBV7-9 | ASRDPNSFEDTQY
TRBJ2-2 | TRBV9 | ASSVVAGDDTGELF
TRBJ2-5 | TRBV27 | ASSRKTSLETQY
TRBJ1-1 | TRBV4-1 | ASSPPLRSTEAF
TRBJ1-1 | TRBV5-5 | ASSPDISPEAF
TRBJ2-7 | TRBV7-9 | ASSLGGLIPYEQY
TRBJ2-2 | TRBV6-1 | ASSEAGLAGGTGELF
TRBJ2-2 | TRBV27 | ASEDSNTGELF
TRBJ2-2 | TRBV11-2 | ASSYQLGRNTGELF
TRBJ1-5 | TRBV7-9 | ASSPSVGQPQH
TRBJ2-7 | TRBV6-5 | ASTTQRASYEQY
TRBJ1-1 | TRBV16 | ASSQMGLVNTEAF
TRBJ1-2 | TRBV2 | ASSGILGSDGYT
TRBJ2-3 | TRBV9 | ASSVDRDRAAGDTQY
TRBJ2-7 | TRBV13 | ASSSGPVGTPGRYEQY
TRBJ2-7 | TRBV27 | ASSYSTGGYEQY
TRBJ2-7 | TRBV15 | ATSGILDRTYEQY
TRBJ1-2 | TRBV2 | ASSSQQGIGGYT
TRBJ1-1 | TRBV6-6 | ASSLPGDTEAF
TRBJ2-7 | TRBV27 | ASSLAQGVGYEQY
TRBJ2-7 | TRBV30 | AWSAGAYEQY
TRBJ1-1 | TRBV2 | ATPPGMNTEAF
TRBJ2-3 | TRBV19 | ASSIFVSAYTDTQY
TRBJ1-4 | TRBV9 | ASSVGVDPTNEKLF
TRBJ2-2 | TRBV6-6 | ASSPPGGSFTGELF
TRBJ2-1 | TRBV28 | ASSFGLAGPPVEQF
TRBJ2-5 | TRBV7-9 | ASRNRDLGLQETQY
TRBJ2-1 | TRBV2 | ASSELGGAGYNEQF
TRBJ1-5 | TRBV19 | ASRTGGGEPQH
TRBJ2-2 | TRBV6-6 | ASSYSREGDGELF
TRBJ2-7 | TRBV6-5 | ASSTRQGTYEQY
TRBJ2-3 | TRBV7-9 | ASSLAGTTDTQY
TRBJ2-1 | TRBV11-3 | ASSLDRGDGYNNEQF
TRBJ1-2 | TRBV29-1 | SVGRLGGEYGYT
TRBJ2-1 | TRBV11-2 | ASSLWTSGNEQF